A single sample is the source of the 11 T cell receptor beta chains below, sequenced in a study of blood T cell repertoires in COVID-19 (TCRdb year 2020). Library method: the immunoSEQ multiplex PCR assay. What TCRdb holds here is the immuneACCESS table cut down to in-frame rearrangements. Part of the clones is not present; checked against another copy, under half of the missing clones reflect an unresolved V gene, and the others are unexplained. The sample has roughly 380,000 clones on record, roughly 90% of them singletons. Under 3% of the sample is held by the ten biggest clonotypes. Sequenced material: PBMCs or T cells enriched from blood (not recorded which). These receptors originate from a woman under 40 who had recovered from COVID-19.

This chain uses TRBV19 with TRBJ2-1; 14 bases are shared with TRBD2. Germline CDR1 and CDR2: LNHDA and SQIVND (reference sequence). This CDR3 is 15 amino acids long. J was trimmed by 6 bases and V by 3 bases; bases with no gene match: 1. The CDR3 DNA reads TGTGCCAGTAGTATCGGACTAGCGGGAGGCAATGAGCAGTTCTTC. Encoded protein: CASSIGLAGGNEQFF.

The chain recombines TRBV3-1 (or the pseudogene TRBV3-2) with TRBJ1-4, with 7 bases fitting TRBD1. The length of the CDR3 is 14 residues. V lost 0 bases to trimming and J lost 8 bases; unmatched junction nucleotides: 3. Germline loops: CDR1 LGHDT, CDR2 YNNKEL (reference sequence). CDR3: CASSQEGRGEKLFF. The DNA for the CDR3 is TGTGCCAGCAGCCAAGAGGGCAGGGGGGAAAAACTGTTTTTT.

The J gene is TRBJ2-3, the V gene TRBV18; 9 positions agree with TRBD1. The CDR3 consists of 15 residues. J gave up 7 bases and V 3 bases, and 8 bases lay outside the gene matches. Germline CDR1 is KGHSH and CDR2 is LQKENI. The CDR3 is CASSPGTGTKYTQYF. The CDR3 DNA follows: TGTGCCAGCTCACCCGGGACAGGGACCAAATATACGCAGTATTTT.

The chain couples TRBV10-3 to TRBJ2-1, with D tentatively TRBD2 (6 bases). This CDR3 has 16 residues. Germline CDR1 ENHRY, CDR2 SYGVKD. The germline V and J ends were trimmed by 0 bases and 0 bases, with 9 bases remaining between them. This CDR3 is CAISESAGSSYNEQFF. The CDR3 DNA is TGTGCCATCAGTGAGTCGGCGGGGAGCTCCTACAATGAGCAGTTCTTC.

The chain employs TRBV6-2 or TRBV6-3 and TRBJ2-3, with 8 bases that match TRBD2. With 6 bases clipped from V and 4 bases from J, the junction kept 12 bases outside the gene matches. The CDR3 has 16 residues. Germline V gene data show CDR1 as MNHEY and CDR2 as SVGEGT. The CDR3 region is CASSPPAGVGADTQYF. Here the CDR3 DNA reads TGTGCCAGCAGCCCTCCAGCGGGAGTCGGCGCAGATACGCAGTATTTT.

The gene calls are TRBV6-5 and TRBJ2-7; 12 bases agree with TRBD1. The V segment lost 6 bases and the J segment 3 bases; nucleotides outside the gene matches: 6. CDR1 is MNHEY, CDR2 SVGAGI, per germline. The CDR3 sequence is 15 residues long. As DNA, the CDR3 is TGTGCCAGCAGGACCGGGACAGGGGGCTTCTACGAGCAGTACTTC. As protein: CASRTGTGGFYEQYF.

The V gene is TRBV4-1, the J gene TRBJ1-1; possible D gene TRBD1, 5 bases. The germline V gene has CDR1 MGHRA and CDR2 YSYEKL. The CDR3 has 12 amino acids. The ends were cut back, 5 bases at V and 6 bases at J, with 10 bases in the middle. The CDR3 spells CASSFRDSEAFF. Written as DNA, the CDR3 is TGCGCCAGCAGCTTCCGGGACTCTGAAGCTTTCTTT.

The J gene is TRBJ2-7, the V gene TRBV6-5, with D possibly TRBD1 on 5 matching bases. The germline CDR1 and CDR2 sequences are MNHEY and SVGAGI. The V end was cut by 8 bases, the J end by 4 bases, with 18 bases between. This CDR3 has 14 amino acids. The CDR3 loop is CASRSGYRVYEQYF. The CDR3 DNA reads TGTGCCAGCCGATCAGGGTATCGGGTGTACGAGCAGTACTTC.

The chain uses TRBV2 and TRBJ2-2, with 14 bases that match TRBD2. The CDR3 is 17 amino acids. Germline values: CDR1 SNHLY, CDR2 FYNNEI. V was clipped by 7 bases and J by 5 bases; unmatched bases: 9. CDR3 region: CASTPGLAGGGTGELFF. In DNA form, the CDR3 reads TGTGCCAGCACCCCAGGACTAGCGGGAGGTGGGACCGGGGAGCTGTTTTTT.

CDR3 in amino acids: CASSPDRGQKWSPLHF. As DNA, the CDR3 is TGTGCCAGTAGTCCGGACAGGGGGCAAAAATGGTCACCCCTCCACTTT. The chain employs TRBV19 and TRBJ1-6, with 11 positions matching TRBD1. Germline V gene data show CDR1 as LNHDA and CDR2 as SQIVND (reference sequence). The CDR3 is made up of 16 amino acids. The J segment lost 10 bases and the V segment lost 5 bases, leaving 10 bases of the junction unmatched.

The gene calls are TRBV5-6 and TRBJ1-2; D gene unclear. Per germline, CDR1 SGHDT and CDR2 YYEEEE. The V and J ends lost 0 bases and 1 base respectively, with 7 bases between them. There are 14 residues in the CDR3. CDR3 sequence: CASSLGGINYGYTF. CDR3 nucleotide sequence: TGTGCCAGCAGCTTGGGAGGGATTAACTATGGCTACACCTTC.